The present entry profiles one T cell receptor (beta chain) with its context. Its specificity is not known. The sample belongs to a study of cytomegalovirus exposure and HLA in healthy donors. General study results and limits: A few CMV-associated chains were confirmed in vitro to be specific for CMV antigens. Usually a TCR sequence was rare, but some public TCRs were found in many donors.

Some clones are missing from TCRdb's copy, which holds only in-frame ones; the method was immunoSEQ multiplex PCR. The sample lists tens of thousands of clones; 80% to 95% were seen once. The V end lost 7 bases, the J end lost 5 bases, and 18 bases lay between the germline ends. CDR3 length equals 15 residues. Looked up from germline, CDR1 is MDHEN and CDR2 is SYDVKM. Sequenced: PBMCs. The chain joins TRBV28 to TRBJ2-1; D is possibly TRBD1 (6 bases). The receptor was isolated from a man between 18 and 35 years old in good health and CMV-seropositive. The CDR3 reads CASTPYRDRNNEQFF. CDR3 sequence (DNA): TGTGCCAGCACCCCCTACCGCGACAGGAACAATGAGCAGTTCTTC.